This entry is about one TCR beta chain. This sample stems from a study of blood T cell repertoires in COVID-19. This CDR3 has 18 amino acids. Unmatched junction bases numbered 10, after V lost 0 bases and J lost 0 bases. The germline CDR1 and CDR2 sequences are SGDLS and YYNGEE. Profiling relied on immunoSEQ multiplex PCR, and the TCRdb table lists in-frame clones only, not all of them. This sample carries 310,000 or so clones, roughly 90% of them seen once, and the ten largest clones take approximately 6.5%. The source material was peripheral blood. This chain connects TRBV9 to TRBJ2-3; TRBD2 matches 7 bases. The source of this sequence is a man younger than 35 who had recovered from COVID-19. The CDR3: CASSVDGLVVGSTDTQYF. The CDR3 bases are TGTGCCAGCAGCGTAGACGGACTAGTTGTTGGTAGCACAGATACGCAGTATTTT.